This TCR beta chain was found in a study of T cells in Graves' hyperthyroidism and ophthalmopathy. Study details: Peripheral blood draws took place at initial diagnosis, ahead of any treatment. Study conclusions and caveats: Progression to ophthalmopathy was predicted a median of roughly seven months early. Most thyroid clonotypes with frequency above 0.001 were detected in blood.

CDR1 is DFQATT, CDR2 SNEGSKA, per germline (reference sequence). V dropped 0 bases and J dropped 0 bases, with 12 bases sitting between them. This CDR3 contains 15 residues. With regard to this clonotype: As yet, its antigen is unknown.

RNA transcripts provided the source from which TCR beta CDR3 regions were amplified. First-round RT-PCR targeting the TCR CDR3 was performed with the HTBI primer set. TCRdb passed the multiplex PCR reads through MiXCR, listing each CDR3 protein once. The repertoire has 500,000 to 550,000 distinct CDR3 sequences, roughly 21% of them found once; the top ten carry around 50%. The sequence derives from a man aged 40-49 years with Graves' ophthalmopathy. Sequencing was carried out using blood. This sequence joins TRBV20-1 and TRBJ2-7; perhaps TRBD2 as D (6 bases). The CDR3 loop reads CSARDVAGRSYEQYF. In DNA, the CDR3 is TGCAGTGCTAGAGATGTTGCGGGGCGCTCCTACGAGCAGTACTTC.